This T cell receptor (beta chain) was observed in a study of T cells in Graves' hyperthyroidism and ophthalmopathy. At least ten counts were recorded for this clonotype. TCR beta CDR3 sequences were amplified from RNA transcripts. With the HTBI primer set, the TCR CDR3 went through a first round of RT-PCR. TCRdb reprocessed the multiplex PCR reads via MiXCR and lists one record per CDR3 protein. In the table there are approximately 610,000 distinct CDR3 sequences, roughly 14% of which are singletons. V was shortened by 0 bases and J by 5 bases, with 7 bases between the two germline ends. This CDR3 contains 12 residues. Per the germline V gene, CDR1 is GTSNPN and CDR2 is SVGIG (reference sequence).

This sequence joins TRBV30 and TRBJ1-2; D unclear. The clonotype comes from a woman between 40 and 55 years old with Graves' ophthalmopathy. The specimen sequenced was blood. The CDR3 is CAWSVRGYGYTF. As DNA, the CDR3 is TGTGCCTGGAGTGTACGAGGTTATGGCTACACCTTC.